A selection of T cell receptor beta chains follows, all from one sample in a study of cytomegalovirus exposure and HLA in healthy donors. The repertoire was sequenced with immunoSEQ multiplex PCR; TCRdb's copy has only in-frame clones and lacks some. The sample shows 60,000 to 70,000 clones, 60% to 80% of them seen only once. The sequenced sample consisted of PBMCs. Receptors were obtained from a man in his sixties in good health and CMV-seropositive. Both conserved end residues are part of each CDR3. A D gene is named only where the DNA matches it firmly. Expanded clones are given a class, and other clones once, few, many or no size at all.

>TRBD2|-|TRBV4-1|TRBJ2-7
TGCGCCAGCAGCCCCGGAGGGGGTACTAGCGGGAGGGCCGAGTACGAGCAGTACTTC
CASSPGGGTSGRAEYEQYF
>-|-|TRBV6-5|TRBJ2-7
TGTGCCAGCAGTTACGGCTCGGGTATAGGCTACGAGCAGTACTTC
CASSYGSGIGYEQYF
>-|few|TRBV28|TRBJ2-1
TGTGCCAGCAGTTTATTGAAGGGGGTTACCTACAATGAGCAGTTCTTC
CASSLLKGVTYNEQFF
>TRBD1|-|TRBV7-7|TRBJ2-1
TGTGCTAGCAGCTCCCGGGACAGCCTTTACAATGAGCAGTTCTTC
CASSSRDSLYNEQFF
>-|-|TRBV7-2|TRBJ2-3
TGTGCCAGCAGCTCGCGGCAGAAGACTAGCACAGATACGCAGTATTTT
CASSSRQKTSTDTQYF
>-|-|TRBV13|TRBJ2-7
TGTGCCAGCAGCTTAGGCAGGATCTCCTACGAGCAGTACTTC
CASSLGRISYEQYF
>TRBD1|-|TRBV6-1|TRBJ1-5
TGTGCCAGCAGCTGGGACAGGTATGAAGCCCAGCATTTT
CASSWDRYEAQHF
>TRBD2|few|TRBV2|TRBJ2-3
TGTGCCAGCAGTGAAGGGACTAGCGGGGGGGTAGCAGATACGCAGTATTTT
CASSEGTSGGVADTQYF
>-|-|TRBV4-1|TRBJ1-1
TGCGCCAGCAGCCCCACGCCTGACAGAATGAACACTGAAGCTTTCTTT
CASSPTPDRMNTEAFF
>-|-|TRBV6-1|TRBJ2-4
TGTGCCAGCGGTCCAGGGAACATTCAGTACTTC
CASGPGNIQYF
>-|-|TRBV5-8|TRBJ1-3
TGTGCCAGCAGCCGAGGGCATTCTGGAAACACCATATATTTT
CASSRGHSGNTIYF
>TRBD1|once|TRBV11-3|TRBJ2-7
TGTGCCAGCAGCTTAGTACGGGACAGCTACGAGCAGTACTTC
CASSLVRDSYEQYF
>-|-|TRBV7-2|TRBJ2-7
TGTGCCAGCAGCTTAGCGCGACATCTGGAGCAGTACTTC
CASSLARHLEQYF
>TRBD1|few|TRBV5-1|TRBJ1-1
TGCGCCAGCAGCTTGGGATACCGGACAGGGGGCTTGAACACTGAAGCTTTCTTT
CASSLGYRTGGLNTEAFF
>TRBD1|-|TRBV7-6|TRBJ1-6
TGTGCCAGCAGCTCACAGGGGGCCACCTATAATTCACCCCTCCACTTT
CASSSQGATYNSPLHF
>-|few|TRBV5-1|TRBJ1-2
TGCGCCAGCAGCTTGGGGGGGGAAGATGGCTACACCTTC
CASSLGGEDGYTF
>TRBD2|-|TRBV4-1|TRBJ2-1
TGCGCCAGTAAAGATAGCGGGGGGGCCGTTGAGCAGTTCTTC
CASKDSGGAVEQFF
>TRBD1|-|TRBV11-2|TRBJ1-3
TGTGCCAGCAGCTTAGGGGACAGGGCCTCTGGAAACACCATATATTTT
CASSLGDRASGNTIYF
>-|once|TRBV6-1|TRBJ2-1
TGTGCCAGCAGTGATCTAACTGTTCAGTTCTTC
CASSDLTVQFF
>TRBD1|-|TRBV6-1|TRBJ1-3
TGTGCCAGCAGTGAATTATGGACAGGGACCTCTGGAAACACCATATATTTT
CASSELWTGTSGNTIYF
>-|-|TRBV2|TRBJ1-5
TGTGCCAGCAGTATTAACGAAGCCCGCAATCAGCCCCAGCATTTT
CASSINEARNQPQHF
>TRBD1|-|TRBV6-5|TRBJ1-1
TGTGCCAGCAGCTCTAGACAGGGAAGTAACACTGAAGCTTTCTTT
CASSSRQGSNTEAFF
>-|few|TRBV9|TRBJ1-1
TGTGCCAGCAGTGAAGCGCCTGGGGAGATGAACACTGAAGCTTTCTTT
CASSEAPGEMNTEAFF
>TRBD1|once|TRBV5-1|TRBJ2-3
TGCGCCAGCATGACCGGGACAGCCCAGGATACGCAGTATTTT
CASMTGTAQDTQYF
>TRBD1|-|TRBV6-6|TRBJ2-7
TGTGCCAGCGGAGAGCGGACAGGCTACGAGCAGTACTTC
CASGERTGYEQYF
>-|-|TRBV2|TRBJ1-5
TGTGCCAGCAGTGCGGGACAAGCATTGTTTAGCAATCAGCCCCAGCATTTT
CASSAGQALFSNQPQHF
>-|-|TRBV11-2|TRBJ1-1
TGTGCCAGCAGCACGAGTCGGGGGGGGACTGAAGCTTTCTTT
CASSTSRGGTEAFF